What follows are 17 T cell receptor beta chains derived from one specimen sequenced in a study of blood T cell repertoires in COVID-19. The assay was immunoSEQ multiplex PCR, and TCRdb's table has in-frame clones only and misses some. The sample contains 200,000 to 250,000 clones, 65% to 90% of which appear only once. Sequencing input: PBMCs or T cells enriched from blood (not recorded which). Receptors originate from a woman aged 45 to 65 with acute COVID-19.

The chain links TRBV6-4 to TRBJ2-6, with 7 bases that match TRBD1. The germline CDR1 and CDR2 sequences are MRHNA and SNTAGT. The length of the CDR3 is 15 residues. Trimming cost V 5 bases and J 4 bases; bases outside gene matches: 5. CDR3 region: CASSQTGLGANVLTF. The DNA of the CDR3 is TGTGCCAGCAGTCAGACAGGGCTCGGGGCCAACGTCCTGACTTTC.

This chain links TRBV18 with TRBJ2-3; D may be TRBD1 (5 bases). V was cut by 2 bases and J by 3 bases, with 6 bases left in between. Per the germline V gene, CDR1 is KGHSH and CDR2 is LQKENI. The CDR3 extends over 13 amino acids. CDR3 sequence: CASSPDSTDTQYF. CDR3 nucleotide sequence: TGTGCCAGCTCACCAGACAGTACAGATACGCAGTATTTT.

This clone has at least ten counts. The V and J genes are TRBV28 and TRBJ2-2; TRBD1 matches 9 bases. Germline CDR1 reads MDHEN; CDR2 reads SYDVKM. The CDR3 spans 15 residues. V lost 5 bases and J lost 5; bases outside the gene matches: 6. The CDR3 DNA follows: TGTGCCAGCAGTGGGGACAGGGTTTTAACCGGGGAGCTGTTTTTT. Translating it yields CASSGDRVLTGELFF.

V is TRBV3-1 (or the pseudogene TRBV3-2) and J is TRBJ1-5; perhaps TRBD1 as D (6 bases). Trimming shortened V by 0 bases and J by 5 bases, and 8 bases separated the two germline ends. Germline V CDR1 and CDR2: LGHDT, YNNKEL (reference sequence). CDR3 length: 14 residues. The CDR3 spells CASSQDPGDQPQHF. CDR3 sequence (DNA): TGTGCCAGCAGCCAAGACCCAGGGGATCAGCCCCAGCATTTT.

The genes are TRBV7-3 and TRBJ2-3; 8 bases are shared with TRBD2. The CDR3 runs to 17 residues. Looked up from germline, CDR1 is SGHTA and CDR2 is FQGTGA. The ends lost 2 bases at V and 0 bases at J; junction bases unmatched: 7. CDR3 residues: CASSLFLLAESTDTQYF. For the CDR3, the DNA is TGTGCCAGCAGCTTATTTTTACTAGCGGAGAGCACAGATACGCAGTATTTT.

J is TRBJ2-2 and V is TRBV19; a possible D gene is TRBD2 (6 bases). V lost 5 bases, J lost 5 bases, and 15 bases lay in between. CDR3 length: 15 amino acids. CDR1 is LNHDA, CDR2 SQIVND, per germline (reference sequence). In DNA form, the CDR3 reads TGTGCCAGTAGTTGGGGCGGGGCGCTAACCGGGGAGCTGTTTTTT. It specifies CASSWGGALTGELFF.

The chain couples TRBV9 to TRBJ2-2, with no clear D. The CDR3 length is 15 residues. Trimming removed 3 bases from V and 4 bases from J, with 13 bases in between. Germline CDR1 and CDR2: SGDLS and YYNGEE. The CDR3 coding sequence is TGTGCCAGCAGCGCGGAACAGTTTTTCACCGGGGAGCTGTTTTTT. Translation gives CASSAEQFFTGELFF.

This chain connects TRBV7-2 to TRBJ2-7, with 14 bases fitting TRBD2. The CDR3 sequence is 19 residues long. Germline V CDR1 and CDR2: SGHTA, FQGNSA. Unmatched junction bases numbered 11, after V lost 4 bases and J lost 0 bases. CDR3 in amino acids: CASSSPGLAGEPFSYEQYF. Written as DNA, the CDR3 is TGTGCCAGCAGCTCCCCGGGACTAGCGGGGGAACCCTTCTCCTACGAGCAGTACTTC.

The chain has TRBV6-5 and TRBJ1-2; 8 nucleotides align to TRBD1. Germline V gives CDR1 MNHEY, CDR2 SVGAGI. The CDR3 is 15 residues long. With 6 bases clipped from V and 2 bases from J, the junction kept 8 bases outside the gene matches. CDR3 nucleotides: TGTGCCAGCAGAGCCGGACAGGGAGGCAACTATGGCTACACCTTC. It is translated as CASRAGQGGNYGYTF.

The chain uses TRBV7-2 and TRBJ1-4; no clear D. The germline V gene encodes CDR1 SGHTA and CDR2 FQGNSA. V lost 2 bases to trimming and J lost 0 bases, with 7 bases between them. This CDR3 comprises 15 residues. CDR3 sequence reads: CASSLRTPTNEKLFF. DNA of the CDR3: TGTGCCAGCAGCTTACGGACTCCAACTAATGAAAAACTGTTTTTT.

This chain uses TRBV5-6 with TRBJ2-1; weak D call: TRBD2 (6 bases). The CDR3 is 15 residues long. The V and J ends lost 4 bases and 2 bases respectively, with 13 bases between them. Germline loops: CDR1 SGHDT, CDR2 YYEEEE. The chain's CDR3 is CASSRDFPPYNEQFF. The CDR3 nucleotides read TGTGCCAGCAGCCGGGACTTCCCACCCTACAATGAGCAGTTCTTC.

V and J are TRBV5-1 and TRBJ1-1, with 7 bases lining up with TRBD1. The CDR3 extends over 14 amino acids. V trimming: 3 bases; J trimming: 0 bases; junction bases outside the gene matches: 2. Germline V gene data show CDR1 as SGHRS and CDR2 as YFSETQ. CDR3 coding DNA: TGCGCCAGCAGCTCGGGACAGTTGAACACTGAAGCTTTCTTT. Translating it yields CASSSGQLNTEAFF.

This clone appeared a few times. J is TRBJ2-1 and V is TRBV29-1, with 7 bases matching TRBD2. CDR3 length: 16 residues. V lost 6 bases to trimming and J lost 2 bases; unmatched junction nucleotides: 13. Germline lookup yields CDR1 SQVTM and CDR2 ANQGSEA. DNA of the CDR3: TGCAGCGTGGATAGGGGTGCGGGAGTCGCCTACAATGAGCAGTTCTTC. It encodes CSVDRGAGVAYNEQFF.

CDR3 coding DNA: TGTGCCAGCAGCTTTGGGACAGGGACTAGAAACTACACCTTC. Its protein is CASSFGTGTRNYTF. The J gene is TRBJ1-2, the V gene TRBV11-2; 9 bases align to TRBD1. There are 14 residues in the CDR3. Germline V gene data show CDR1 as SGHAT and CDR2 as FQNNGV. The J segment lost 10 bases and the V segment lost 3 bases, leaving 9 bases of the junction unmatched.

This clone was counted a single time. The J gene is TRBJ2-7, the V gene TRBV28; the match to TRBD2 covers 12 bases. The germline V gene encodes CDR1 MDHEN and CDR2 SYDVKM. The CDR3 covers 16 residues. The junction had 7 bases not matched to a gene; V was cut back by 4 bases and J by 3 bases. The DNA of the CDR3 is TGTGCCAGCAGTTCTTCCGGGACTAGCGGGCTCTACGAGCAGTACTTC. This translates into CASSSSGTSGLYEQYF. The entire variable domain, with the rest obtained from reference TRBV28 and TRBJ2-7, is as follows: DVKVTQSSRYLVKRTGEKVFLECVQDMDHENMFWYRQDPGLGLRLIYFSYDVKMKEKGDIPEGYSVSREKKERFSLILESASTNQTSMYLCASSSSGTSGLYEQYFGPGTRLTVT.

The chain has TRBV7-2 and TRBJ1-1, with 10 nucleotides matching TRBD1. CDR3 size: 16 residues. Germline loops: CDR1 SGHTA, CDR2 FQGNSA. Germline trimming cut 5 bases from V and 4 bases from J; bases unmatched to any gene: 10. CDR3 loop: CASSPGQGYMGTEAFF. CDR3 DNA: TGTGCCAGCAGCCCGGGACAGGGGTACATGGGCACTGAAGCTTTCTTT.

The rearrangement uses TRBV5-4 and TRBJ2-3, with D tentatively TRBD2 (5 bases). Trimming stripped 1 base from V and 2 bases from J, with 11 bases between. From germline, CDR1 is SGHNT and CDR2 YYREEE (reference sequence). The length of the CDR3 is 15 residues. As DNA, the CDR3 is TGTGCCAGCAGCTTGAGATCGGGGTACACAGATACGCAGTATTTT. As protein: CASSLRSGYTDTQYF.